A single sample is the source of the 12 T cell receptor beta chains below, sequenced in a study of CD8+ T cells in alopecia areata. As the sequencing template, cDNA was produced by extracting RNA and reverse transcribing it. Clones were read by immunoSEQ multiplex PCR, and TCRdb kept only the in-frame ones, dropping some. Of about 120,000 clones listed, less than 80% are singletons. The sample was CD4+ T cells sorted from blood. Receptor source: a human donor in good health.

The chain carries TRBV18 and TRBJ1-6, with TRBD1 as a possible D gene (6 bases). V lost 3 bases and J 5 bases, leaving 8 bases between the germline ends. The CDR3 totals 14 residues. Per the germline V gene, CDR1 is KGHSH and CDR2 is LQKENI. CDR3 in DNA: TGTGCCAGCTCACCCGGACAGAATAATTCACCCCTCCACTTT. Amino acid sequence: CASSPGQNNSPLHF.

The chain has TRBV30 and TRBJ2-5; a weak D match, TRBD2 (5 bases). There are 17 residues in the CDR3. CDR1 is GTSNPN and CDR2 is SVGIG in the germline V gene (reference sequence). Trimming left V 0 bases short and J 1 base short, with 18 bases between. Here the CDR3 reads CAWSVGSHGSVQETQYF. The CDR3 nucleotides read TGTGCCTGGAGTGTGGGGAGCCACGGTTCAGTCCAAGAGACCCAGTACTTC. The variable domain in full, with the rest retrieved from reference TRBV30 and TRBJ2-5, is SQTIHQWPATLVQPVGSPLSLECTVEGTSNPNLYWYRQAAGRGLQLLFYSVGIGQISSEVPQNLSASRPQDRQFILSSKKLLLSDSGFYLCAWSVGSHGSVQETQYFGPGTRLLVL.

J is TRBJ2-5 and V is TRBV7-2; no firm D call. The J call is uncertain, as TRBJ2-7 better fits the DNA end. This CDR3 has 12 residues. Germline CDR1 reads SGHTA; CDR2 reads FQGNSA. The CDR3 nucleotides read TGTGCCAGCAGCCGAGGTCCTTACGAGCAGTACTTC. Translation: CASSRGPYEQYF.

This clone was counted between two and nine times. CDR3 protein: CASSEYGVGRLTYEQYF. In nucleotides, the CDR3 is TGTGCCAGCAGTGAATATGGGGTGGGGCGCTTAACCTACGAGCAGTACTTC. The chain has TRBV25-1 and TRBJ2-7; perhaps TRBD1 as D (5 bases). The germline gives CDR1 MGHDK, CDR2 SYGVNS. V was pared by 0 bases and J by 2 bases, with 17 bases between. This CDR3 region has 17 residues.

V is TRBV5-1 and J is TRBJ1-5; D not resolved. Germline V gene lookup returns CDR1 SGHRS and CDR2 YFSETQ. This CDR3 has 16 amino acids. V dropped 0 bases and J dropped 0 bases, with 10 bases sitting between them. The CDR3 DNA reads as TGCGCCAGCAGCTTGGAGAGGCAGGATAGCAATCAGCCCCAGCATTTT. It is translated as CASSLERQDSNQPQHF.

The chain combines TRBV6-1 with TRBJ1-1, with 7 bases fitting TRBD1. The V segment lost 8 bases and the J segment 1 base; nucleotides outside the gene matches: 7. This CDR3 is 14 amino acids long. CDR1 and CDR2 (germline): MNHNS, SASEGT. CDR3 DNA: TGTGCCAGCTACCCTCAGGGGGGGAACACTGAAGCTTTCTTT. It translates to CASYPQGGNTEAFF.

The chain uses TRBV25-1 and TRBJ1-2, with a weak D call TRBD1 (6 bases). This CDR3 spans 14 amino acids. Trimming cost V 3 bases and J 4 bases, with 12 bases left between them. Germline CDR1 reads MGHDK; CDR2 reads SYGVNS. This CDR3 is CASSENTGIYGYTF. The CDR3 nucleotides read TGTGCCAGCAGTGAGAACACAGGGATCTATGGCTACACCTTC.

The chain has TRBV6-5 and TRBJ2-3; D is perhaps TRBD1 or TRBD2 (5 bases each). The V end was cut by 7 bases, the J end by 5 bases, with 16 bases between. The germline CDR1 and CDR2 sequences are MNHEY and SVGAGI. The CDR3 totals 14 residues. The CDR3 sequence is CASTEWGKEDTQYF. CDR3 DNA sequence: TGTGCCAGCACCGAGTGGGGGAAAGAAGATACGCAGTATTTT.

J is TRBJ2-3 and V is TRBV29-1; tentative D call: TRBD1 (5 bases). V was shortened by 1 base and J by 6 bases, with 14 bases between the two germline ends. Per germline, CDR1 SQVTM and CDR2 ANQGSEA. The CDR3 runs to 14 residues. The CDR3 here is CSVEVEQVPDTQYF. CDR3 sequence (DNA): TGCAGCGTTGAAGTAGAACAGGTCCCGGATACGCAGTATTTT.

The chain links TRBV6-6 to TRBJ1-2, with 7 bases matching TRBD1. The CDR3 consists of 14 residues. V gave up 0 bases and J gave up 3 bases; unmatched junction bases: 1. The germline gives CDR1 MNHNY, CDR2 SVGAGI (reference sequence). The CDR3: CASSYSGTDYGYTF. In nucleotides, the CDR3 is TGTGCCAGCAGTTACTCTGGGACAGACTATGGCTACACCTTC.

V and J are TRBV5-1 and TRBJ1-1; TRBD1 might be the D (6 bases). Trimming pared 0 bases from V and 1 base from J, leaving 7 bases between. The length of the CDR3 is 14 residues. In germline, CDR1 is SGHRS, CDR2 YFSETQ. CDR3 coding DNA: TGCGCCAGCAGCTTGGCCAGGGGGAACACTGAAGCTTTCTTT. This gives the protein CASSLARGNTEAFF.

CDR3 nucleotide sequence: TGCAGCGTGGCGTCGGGGAGCCAAGAGACCCAGTACTTC. It codes for CSVASGSQETQYF. The rearrangement links TRBV29-1 to TRBJ2-5; possibly TRBD2 for D (5 bases). Germline CDR1 reads SQVTM; CDR2 reads ANQGSEA. The CDR3 is made up of 13 amino acids. V lost 6 bases and J lost 1, with 12 bases in between.